This T cell receptor beta chain was obtained from a study of cytomegalovirus exposure and HLA in healthy donors. Overall study: The roughly 120 validation repertoires, a later analysis reported, used the same platform as the approximately 650 first-cohort repertoires.

The table came from immunoSEQ multiplex PCR; TCRdb's copy has only in-frame clones and leaves some out. The sample has about 73,000 clones; roughly 90% are singletons. Worth noting for this clone: Its antigen is not known.

Study conclusions and caveats: The study recorded 164 TCR beta chains that were cytomegalovirus-associated. Rare TCR sequences predominated, though certain public TCRs were found in many donors.

Germline CDR1 is SGDLS and CDR2 is YYNGEE. The V end was cut by 0 bases, the J end by 4 bases, with 8 bases between. This CDR3 is built from 14 residues. The clonotype originates from a woman in her late teens or twenties in good health and CMV-seropositive. Material: PBMCs. The chain recombines TRBV9 with TRBJ2-1, with D perhaps matching TRBD1 (6 bases). The CDR3 bases are TGTGCCAGCAGCGTAGGAGGGGGATACAATGAGCAGTTCTTC. Translated: CASSVGGGYNEQFF.